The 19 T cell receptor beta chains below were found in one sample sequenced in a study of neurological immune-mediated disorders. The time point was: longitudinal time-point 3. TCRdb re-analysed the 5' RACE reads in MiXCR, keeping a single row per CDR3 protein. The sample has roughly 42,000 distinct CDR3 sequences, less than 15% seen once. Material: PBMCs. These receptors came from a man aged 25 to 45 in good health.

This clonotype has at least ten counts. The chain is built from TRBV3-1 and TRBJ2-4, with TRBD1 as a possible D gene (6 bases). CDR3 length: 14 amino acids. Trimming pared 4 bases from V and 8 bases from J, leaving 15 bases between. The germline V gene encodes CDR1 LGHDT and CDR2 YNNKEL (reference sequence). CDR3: CASSPSGQKDIQYF. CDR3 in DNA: TGTGCCAGCAGCCCGTCGGGACAAAAAGACATTCAGTACTTC.

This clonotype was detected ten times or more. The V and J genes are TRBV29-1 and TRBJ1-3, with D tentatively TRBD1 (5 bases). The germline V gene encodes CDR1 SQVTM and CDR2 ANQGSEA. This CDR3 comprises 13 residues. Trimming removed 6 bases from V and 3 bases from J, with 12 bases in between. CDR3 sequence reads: CSVRDFVGNTIYF. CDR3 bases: TGCAGCGTGAGGGACTTCGTTGGAAACACCATATATTTT. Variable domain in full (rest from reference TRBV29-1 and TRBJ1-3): SAVISQKPSRDICQRGTSLTIQCQVDSQVTMMFWYRQQPGQSLTLIATANQGSEATYESGFVIDKFPISRPNLTFSTLTVSNMSPEDSSIYLCSVRDFVGNTIYFGEGSWLTVV.

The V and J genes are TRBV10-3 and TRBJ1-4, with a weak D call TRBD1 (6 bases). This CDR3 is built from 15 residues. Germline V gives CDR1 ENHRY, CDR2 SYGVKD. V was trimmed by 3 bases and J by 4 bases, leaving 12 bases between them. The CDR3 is CAISDPGHLNEKLFF. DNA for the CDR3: TGTGCCATCAGTGATCCGGGACATCTTAATGAAAAACTGTTTTTT.

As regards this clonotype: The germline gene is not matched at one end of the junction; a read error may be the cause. CDR3 nucleotide sequence: TGCAGTGCTAGAGCAGGGACAACAAATTCACCACTCCACTTT. Protein product: CSARAGTTNSPLHF. This chain connects TRBV20-1 to TRBJ1-6, with a tentative D call TRBD1 (6 bases). The CDR3 spans 14 residues. Germline loops: CDR1 DFQATT, CDR2 SNEGSKA (reference sequence).

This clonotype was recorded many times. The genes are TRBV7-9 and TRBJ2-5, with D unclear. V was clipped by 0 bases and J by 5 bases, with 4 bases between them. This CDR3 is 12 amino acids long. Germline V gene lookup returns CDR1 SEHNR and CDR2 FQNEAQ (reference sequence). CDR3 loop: CASSLAVETQYF. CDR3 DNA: TGTGCCAGCAGCTTAGCGGTGGAGACCCAGTACTTC.

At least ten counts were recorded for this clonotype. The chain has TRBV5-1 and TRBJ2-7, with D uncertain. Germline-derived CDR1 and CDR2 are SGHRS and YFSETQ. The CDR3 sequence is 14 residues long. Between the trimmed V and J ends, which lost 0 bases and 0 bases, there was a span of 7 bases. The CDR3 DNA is TGCGCCAGCAGCTTGGTAGCAGACTCCTACGAGCAGTACTTC. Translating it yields CASSLVADSYEQYF.

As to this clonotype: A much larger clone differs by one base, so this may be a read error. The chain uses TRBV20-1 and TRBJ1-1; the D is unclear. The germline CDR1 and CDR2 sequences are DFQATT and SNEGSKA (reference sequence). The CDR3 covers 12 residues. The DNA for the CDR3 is TGCAGTTCTAGAGATTTGGGGTTTGAAGCTTTCTTT. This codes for CSSRDLGFEAFF.

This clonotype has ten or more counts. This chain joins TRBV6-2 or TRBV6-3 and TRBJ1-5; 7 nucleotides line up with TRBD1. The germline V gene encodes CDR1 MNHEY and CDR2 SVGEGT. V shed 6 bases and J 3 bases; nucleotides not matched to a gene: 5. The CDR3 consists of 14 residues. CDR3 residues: CASRQGPYNQPQHF. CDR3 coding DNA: TGTGCCAGCAGACAGGGGCCCTACAATCAGCCCCAGCATTTT.

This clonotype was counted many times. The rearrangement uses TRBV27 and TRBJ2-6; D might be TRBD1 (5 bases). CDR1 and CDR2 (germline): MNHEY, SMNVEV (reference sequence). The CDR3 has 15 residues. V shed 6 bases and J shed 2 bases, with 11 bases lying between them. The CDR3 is CASSALGAGANVLTF. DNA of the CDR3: TGTGCCAGCAGCGCCCTAGGGGCTGGGGCCAACGTCCTGACTTTC.

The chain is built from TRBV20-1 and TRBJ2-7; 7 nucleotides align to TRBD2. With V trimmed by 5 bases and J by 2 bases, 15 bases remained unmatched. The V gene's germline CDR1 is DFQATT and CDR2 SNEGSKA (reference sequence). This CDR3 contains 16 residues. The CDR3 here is CSADGGGTSGAYEQYF. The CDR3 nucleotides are TGCAGTGCTGATGGGGGGGGTACCTCCGGAGCCTACGAGCAGTACTTC.

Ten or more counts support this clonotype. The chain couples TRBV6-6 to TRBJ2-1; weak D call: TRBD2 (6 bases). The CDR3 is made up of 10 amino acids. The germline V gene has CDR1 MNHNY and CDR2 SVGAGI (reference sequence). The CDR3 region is CPGGDNEQFF. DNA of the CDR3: TGTCCCGGGGGAGACAATGAGCAGTTCTTC.

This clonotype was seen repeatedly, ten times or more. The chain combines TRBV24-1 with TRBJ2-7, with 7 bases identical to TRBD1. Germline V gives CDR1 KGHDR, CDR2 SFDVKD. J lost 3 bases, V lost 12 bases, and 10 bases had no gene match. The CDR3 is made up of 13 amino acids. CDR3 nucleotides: TGTGCCGCGAGCCGGGGACAGAACTACGAGCAGTACTTC. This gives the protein CAASRGQNYEQYF.

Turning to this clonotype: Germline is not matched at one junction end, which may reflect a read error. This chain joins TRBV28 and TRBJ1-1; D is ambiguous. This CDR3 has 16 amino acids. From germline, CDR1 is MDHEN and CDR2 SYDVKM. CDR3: CASSFRAVIPNTEAFF. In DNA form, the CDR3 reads TGTGCCAGCAGTTTCCGGGCGGTGATTCCGAACACTGAGGCTTTCTTT. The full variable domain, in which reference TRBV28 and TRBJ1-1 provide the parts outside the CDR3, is DVKVTQSSRYLVKRTGEKVFLECVQDMDHENMFWYRQDPGLGLRLIYFSYDVKMKEKGDIPEGYSVSREKKERFSLILESASTNQTSMYLCASSFRAVIPNTEAFFGQGTRLTVV.

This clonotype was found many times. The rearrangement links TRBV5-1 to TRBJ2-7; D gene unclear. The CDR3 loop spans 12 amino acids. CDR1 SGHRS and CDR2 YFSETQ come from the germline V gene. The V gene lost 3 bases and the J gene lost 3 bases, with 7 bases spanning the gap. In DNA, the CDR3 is TGCGCCAGCAGCTCGGACGGCTACGAGCAGTACTTC. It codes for CASSSDGYEQYF.

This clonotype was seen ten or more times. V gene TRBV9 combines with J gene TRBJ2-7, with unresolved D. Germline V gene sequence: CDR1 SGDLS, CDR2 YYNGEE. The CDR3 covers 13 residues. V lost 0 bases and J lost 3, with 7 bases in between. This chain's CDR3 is CASSVDGDYEQYF. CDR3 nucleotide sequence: TGTGCCAGCAGCGTAGATGGGGACTACGAGCAGTACTTC. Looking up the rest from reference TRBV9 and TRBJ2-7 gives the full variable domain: DSGVTQTPKHLITATGQRVTLRCSPRSGDLSVYWYQQSLDQGLQFLIQYYNGEERAKGNILERFSAQQFPDLHSELNLSSLELGDSALYFCASSVDGDYEQYFGPGTRLTVT.

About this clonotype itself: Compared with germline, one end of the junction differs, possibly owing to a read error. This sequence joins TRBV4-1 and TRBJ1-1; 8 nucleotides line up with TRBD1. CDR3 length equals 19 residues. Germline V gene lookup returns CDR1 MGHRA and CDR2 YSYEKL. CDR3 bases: TGCGCCAGCAGGCAAAACGGTTTCGTATCCGGGACAGGAAACACTGAAGCTGTCTTT. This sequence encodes CASRQNGFVSGTGNTEAVF.

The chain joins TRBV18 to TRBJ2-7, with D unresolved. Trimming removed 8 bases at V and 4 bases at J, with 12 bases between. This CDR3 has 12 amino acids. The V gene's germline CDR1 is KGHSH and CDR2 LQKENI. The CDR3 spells CASTDDGYEQYF. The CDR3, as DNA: TGTGCCAGCACAGATGACGGGTACGAGCAGTACTTC.

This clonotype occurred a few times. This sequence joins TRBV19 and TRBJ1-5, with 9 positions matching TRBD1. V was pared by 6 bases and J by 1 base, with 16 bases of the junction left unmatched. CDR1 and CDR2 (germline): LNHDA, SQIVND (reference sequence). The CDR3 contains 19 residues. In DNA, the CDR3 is TGTGCCAGTAGCTCAAATCGGGGACAGGGCGTCGGCAGCAATCAGCCCCAGCATTTT. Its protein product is CASSSNRGQGVGSNQPQHF.

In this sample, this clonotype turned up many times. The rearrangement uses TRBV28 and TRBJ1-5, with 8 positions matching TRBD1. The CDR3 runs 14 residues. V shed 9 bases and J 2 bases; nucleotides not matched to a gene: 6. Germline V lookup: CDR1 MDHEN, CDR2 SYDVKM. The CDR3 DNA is TGTGCCAGTACAGGGGGTTGGGGCAATCAGCCCCAGCATTTT. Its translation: CASTGGWGNQPQHF.